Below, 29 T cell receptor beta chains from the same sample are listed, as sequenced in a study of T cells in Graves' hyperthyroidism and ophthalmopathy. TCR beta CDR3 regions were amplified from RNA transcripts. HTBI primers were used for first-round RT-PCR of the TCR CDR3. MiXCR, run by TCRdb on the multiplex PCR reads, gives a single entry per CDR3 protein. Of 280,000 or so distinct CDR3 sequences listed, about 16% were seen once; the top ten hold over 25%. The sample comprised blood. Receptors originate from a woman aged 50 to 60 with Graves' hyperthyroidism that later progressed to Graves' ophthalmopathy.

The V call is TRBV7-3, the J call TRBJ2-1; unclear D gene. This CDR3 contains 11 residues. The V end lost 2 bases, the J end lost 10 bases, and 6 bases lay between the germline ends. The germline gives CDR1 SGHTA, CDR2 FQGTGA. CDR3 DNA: TGTGCCAGCAGCTTAGTCCGAGAGCAGTTCTTC. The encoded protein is CASSLVREQFF.

The CDR3, as DNA: TGCAGTGCTAGAGACGCAACCTCTAGCACAGATACGCAGTATTTT. Translated: CSARDATSSTDTQYF. The chain employs TRBV20-1 and TRBJ2-3; D unresolved. Trimming stripped 0 bases from V and 0 bases from J, with 10 bases between. This CDR3 region has 15 residues. The germline V gene encodes CDR1 DFQATT and CDR2 SNEGSKA (reference sequence).

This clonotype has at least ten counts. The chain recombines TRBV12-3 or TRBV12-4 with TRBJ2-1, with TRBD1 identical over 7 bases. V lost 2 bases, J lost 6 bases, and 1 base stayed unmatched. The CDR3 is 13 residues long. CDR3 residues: CASSLSGGNEQFF. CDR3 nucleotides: TGTGCCAGCAGTTTATCAGGGGGCAATGAGCAGTTCTTC.

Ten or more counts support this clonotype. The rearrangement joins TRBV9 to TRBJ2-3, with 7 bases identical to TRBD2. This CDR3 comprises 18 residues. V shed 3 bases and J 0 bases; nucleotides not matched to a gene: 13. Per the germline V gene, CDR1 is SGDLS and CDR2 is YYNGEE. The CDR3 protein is CASSAARTERESTDTQYF. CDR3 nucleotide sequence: TGTGCCAGCAGCGCTGCCCGTACGGAGCGGGAAAGCACAGATACGCAGTATTTT.

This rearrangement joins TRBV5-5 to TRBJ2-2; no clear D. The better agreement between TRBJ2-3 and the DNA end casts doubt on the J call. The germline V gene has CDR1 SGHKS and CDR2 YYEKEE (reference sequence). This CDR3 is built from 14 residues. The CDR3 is CASSLASSLREQYF. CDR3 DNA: TGTGCCAGCAGCTTGGCATCATCACTTAGGGAGCAGTATTTT.

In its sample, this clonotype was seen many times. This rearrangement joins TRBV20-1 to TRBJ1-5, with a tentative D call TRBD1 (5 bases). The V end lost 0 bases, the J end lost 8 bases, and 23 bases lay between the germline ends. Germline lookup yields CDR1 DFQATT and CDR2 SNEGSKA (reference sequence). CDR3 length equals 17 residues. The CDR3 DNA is TGCAGTGCTAGAGATCAGGGTCAGGGCCTCAAAGGGAAGCCCCAGCATTTT. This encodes CSARDQGQGLKGKPQHF.

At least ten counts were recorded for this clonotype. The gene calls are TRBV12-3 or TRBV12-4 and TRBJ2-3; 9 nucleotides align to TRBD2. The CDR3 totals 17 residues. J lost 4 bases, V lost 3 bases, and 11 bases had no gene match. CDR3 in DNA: TGTGCCAGCAGTTTCGGAATGTGGGTAGCGGGAGCAGATACGCAGTATTTT. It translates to CASSFGMWVAGADTQYF.

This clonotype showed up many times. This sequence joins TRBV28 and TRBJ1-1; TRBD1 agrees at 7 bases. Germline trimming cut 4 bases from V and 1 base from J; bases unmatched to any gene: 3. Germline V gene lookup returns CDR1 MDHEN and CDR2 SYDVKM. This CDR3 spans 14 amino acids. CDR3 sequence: CASSWDSGNTEAFF. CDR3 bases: TGTGCCAGCAGTTGGGACAGTGGGAACACTGAAGCTTTCTTT.

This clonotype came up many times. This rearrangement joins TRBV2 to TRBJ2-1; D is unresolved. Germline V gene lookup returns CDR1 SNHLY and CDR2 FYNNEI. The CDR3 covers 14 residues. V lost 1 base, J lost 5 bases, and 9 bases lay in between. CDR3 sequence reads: CASSEGFRDNEQFF. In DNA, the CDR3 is TGTGCCAGCAGTGAAGGATTTCGCGACAATGAGCAGTTCTTC.

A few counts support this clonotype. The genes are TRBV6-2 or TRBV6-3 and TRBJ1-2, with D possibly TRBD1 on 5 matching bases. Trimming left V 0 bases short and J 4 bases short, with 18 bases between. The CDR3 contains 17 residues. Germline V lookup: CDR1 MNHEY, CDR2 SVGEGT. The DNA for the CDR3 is TGTGCCAGCAGTTACTCGACCACAGTGACAGATCCCTATGGCTACACCTTC. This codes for CASSYSTTVTDPYGYTF.

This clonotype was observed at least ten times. The CDR3 bases are TGTGCCACCAGTGATTCCCGGGACAGGGGGCACAATGAGCAGTTCTTC. It specifies CATSDSRDRGHNEQFF. This chain links TRBV24-1 with TRBJ2-1; 12 bases map to TRBD1. Germline V gene data show CDR1 as KGHDR and CDR2 as SFDVKD. Germline trimming cut 2 bases from V and 5 bases from J; bases unmatched to any gene: 3. CDR3 length equals 16 residues.

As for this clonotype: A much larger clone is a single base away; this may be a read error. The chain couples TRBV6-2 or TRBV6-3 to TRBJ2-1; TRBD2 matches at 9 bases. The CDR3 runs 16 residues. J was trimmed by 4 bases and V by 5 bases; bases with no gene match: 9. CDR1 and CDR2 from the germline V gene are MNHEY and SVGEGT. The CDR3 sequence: CASSQVGLAPYNEQFF. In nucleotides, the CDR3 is TGTGCCAGCAGTCAGGTCGGACTAGCGCCGTACAATGAGCAGTTCTTC.

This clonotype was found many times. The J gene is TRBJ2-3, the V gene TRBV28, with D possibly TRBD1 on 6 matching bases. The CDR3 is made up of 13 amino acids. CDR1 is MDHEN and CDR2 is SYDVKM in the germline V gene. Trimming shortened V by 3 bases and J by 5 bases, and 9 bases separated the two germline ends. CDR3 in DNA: TGTGCCAGCAGTTTGGGGGCGGGAGATACGCAGTATTTT. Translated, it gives CASSLGAGDTQYF.

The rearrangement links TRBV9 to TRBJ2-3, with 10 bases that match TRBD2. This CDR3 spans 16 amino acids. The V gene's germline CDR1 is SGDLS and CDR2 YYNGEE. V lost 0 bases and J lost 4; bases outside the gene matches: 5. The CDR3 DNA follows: TGTGCCAGCAGCGTAGACGTAGCGGGAGGACCAGATACGCAGTATTTT. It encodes CASSVDVAGGPDTQYF.

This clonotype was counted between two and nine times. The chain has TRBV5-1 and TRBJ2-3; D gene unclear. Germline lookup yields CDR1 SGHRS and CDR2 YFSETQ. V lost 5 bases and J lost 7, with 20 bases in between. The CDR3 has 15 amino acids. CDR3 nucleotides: TGCGCCAGCAGGCTGAGAGACTCCAGAAGAAATACGCAGTATTTT. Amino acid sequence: CASRLRDSRRNTQYF.

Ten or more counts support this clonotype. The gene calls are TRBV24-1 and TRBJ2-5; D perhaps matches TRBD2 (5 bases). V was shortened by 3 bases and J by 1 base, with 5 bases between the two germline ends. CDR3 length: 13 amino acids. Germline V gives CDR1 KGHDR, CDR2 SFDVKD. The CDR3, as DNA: TGTGCCACCAGTGATCGGGGCCAAGAGACCCAGTACTTC. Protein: CATSDRGQETQYF.

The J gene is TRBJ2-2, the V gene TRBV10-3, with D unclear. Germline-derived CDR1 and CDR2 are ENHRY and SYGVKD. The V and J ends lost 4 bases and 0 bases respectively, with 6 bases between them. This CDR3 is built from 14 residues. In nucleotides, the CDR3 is TGTGCCATCAGTGGTGACTCGAACACCGGGGAGCTGTTTTTT. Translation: CAISGDSNTGELFF.

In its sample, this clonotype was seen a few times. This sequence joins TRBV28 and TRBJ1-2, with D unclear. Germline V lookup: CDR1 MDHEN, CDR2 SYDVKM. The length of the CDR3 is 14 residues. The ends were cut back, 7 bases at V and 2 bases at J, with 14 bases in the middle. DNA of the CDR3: TGTGCCAGCACCCCAGGCGTCCTGAACTATGGCTACACCTTC. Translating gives CASTPGVLNYGYTF.

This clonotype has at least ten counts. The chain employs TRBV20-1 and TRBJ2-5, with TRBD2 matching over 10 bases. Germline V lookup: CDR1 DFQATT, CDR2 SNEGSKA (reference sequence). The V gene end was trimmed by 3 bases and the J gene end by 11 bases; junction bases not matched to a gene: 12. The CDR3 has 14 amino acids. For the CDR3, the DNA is TGCAGTGCTAGCTTACCGGGACTAGCGCTCCTACAGTACTTC. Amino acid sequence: CSASLPGLALLQYF.

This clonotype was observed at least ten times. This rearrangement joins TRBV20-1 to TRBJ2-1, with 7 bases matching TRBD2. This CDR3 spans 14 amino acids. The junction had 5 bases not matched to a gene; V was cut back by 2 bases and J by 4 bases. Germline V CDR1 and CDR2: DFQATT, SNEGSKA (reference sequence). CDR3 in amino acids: CSARQGGGYNEQFF. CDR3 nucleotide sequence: TGCAGTGCTAGACAGGGCGGGGGATACAATGAGCAGTTCTTC.

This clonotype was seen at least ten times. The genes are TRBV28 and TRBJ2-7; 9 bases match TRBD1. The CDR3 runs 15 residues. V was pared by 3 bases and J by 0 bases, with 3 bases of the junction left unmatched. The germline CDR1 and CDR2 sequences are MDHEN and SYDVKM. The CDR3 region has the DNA TGTGCCAGCAGTTTTCCGGGACAGGGCTCCTACGAGCAGTACTTC. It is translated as CASSFPGQGSYEQYF.

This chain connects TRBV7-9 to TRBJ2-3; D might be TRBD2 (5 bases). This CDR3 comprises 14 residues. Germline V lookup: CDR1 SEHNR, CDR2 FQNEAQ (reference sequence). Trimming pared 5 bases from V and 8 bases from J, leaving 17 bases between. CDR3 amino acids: CASSGYTRTGTQYF. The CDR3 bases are TGTGCCAGCAGCGGATATACTAGAACGGGTACGCAGTATTTT.

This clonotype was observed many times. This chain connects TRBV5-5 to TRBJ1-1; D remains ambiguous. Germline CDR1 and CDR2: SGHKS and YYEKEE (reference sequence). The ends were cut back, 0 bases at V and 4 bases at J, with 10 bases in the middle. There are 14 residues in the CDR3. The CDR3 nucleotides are TGTGCCAGCAGCTTGGAAGACTCTAGCACTGAAGCTTTCTTT. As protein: CASSLEDSSTEAFF.

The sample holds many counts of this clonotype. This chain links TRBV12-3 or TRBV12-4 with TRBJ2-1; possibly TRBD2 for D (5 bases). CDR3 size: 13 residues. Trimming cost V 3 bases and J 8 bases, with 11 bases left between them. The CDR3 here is CASSFRPGDEQFF. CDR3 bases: TGTGCCAGCAGTTTCCGACCCGGGGATGAGCAGTTCTTC.

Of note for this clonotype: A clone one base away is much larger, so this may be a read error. This chain's CDR3 is CAGSTQYF. The CDR3 DNA reads as TGTGCCGGCAGTACGCAGTATTTT. The chain links TRBV6-5 to TRBJ2-3; D is uncertain. The CDR3 has 8 amino acids. Germline CDR1 is MNHEY and CDR2 is SVGAGI.

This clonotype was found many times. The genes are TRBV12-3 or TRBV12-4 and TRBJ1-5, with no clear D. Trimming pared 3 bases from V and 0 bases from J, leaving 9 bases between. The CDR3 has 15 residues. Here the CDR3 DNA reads TGTGCCAGCAGTTTTGACGGTAATAGCAATCAGCCCCAGCATTTT. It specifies CASSFDGNSNQPQHF.

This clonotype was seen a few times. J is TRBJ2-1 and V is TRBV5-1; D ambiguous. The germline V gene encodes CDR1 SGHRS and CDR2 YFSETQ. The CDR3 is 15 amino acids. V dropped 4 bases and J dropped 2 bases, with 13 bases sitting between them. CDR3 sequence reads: CASSRDPMAYNEQFF. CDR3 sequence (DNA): TGCGCCAGCAGCCGAGACCCTATGGCCTACAATGAGCAGTTCTTC.

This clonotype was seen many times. The chain's CDR3 is CASSGPERSYEQYF. In DNA, the CDR3 is TGTGCCAGCAGCGGACCGGAGCGCTCCTACGAGCAGTACTTC. V is TRBV3-1 and J is TRBJ2-7, with unresolved D. Trimming cost V 5 bases and J 0 bases, with 11 bases left between them. The CDR3 is 14 amino acids. CDR1 LGHDT and CDR2 YNNKEL come from the germline V gene (reference sequence).

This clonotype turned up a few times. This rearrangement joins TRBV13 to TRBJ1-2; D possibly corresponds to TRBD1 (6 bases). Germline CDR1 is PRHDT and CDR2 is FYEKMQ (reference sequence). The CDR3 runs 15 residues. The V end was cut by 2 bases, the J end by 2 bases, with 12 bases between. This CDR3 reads CASSLTQGSNYGYTF. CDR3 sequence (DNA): TGTGCCAGCAGCTTAACGCAGGGGTCCAACTATGGCTACACCTTC. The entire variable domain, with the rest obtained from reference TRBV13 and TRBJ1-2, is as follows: AAGVIQSPRHLIKEKRETATLKCYPIPRHDTVYWYQQGPGQDPQFLISFYEKMQSDKGSIPDRFSAQQFSDYHSELNMSSLELGDSALYFCASSLTQGSNYGYTFGSGTRLTVV.